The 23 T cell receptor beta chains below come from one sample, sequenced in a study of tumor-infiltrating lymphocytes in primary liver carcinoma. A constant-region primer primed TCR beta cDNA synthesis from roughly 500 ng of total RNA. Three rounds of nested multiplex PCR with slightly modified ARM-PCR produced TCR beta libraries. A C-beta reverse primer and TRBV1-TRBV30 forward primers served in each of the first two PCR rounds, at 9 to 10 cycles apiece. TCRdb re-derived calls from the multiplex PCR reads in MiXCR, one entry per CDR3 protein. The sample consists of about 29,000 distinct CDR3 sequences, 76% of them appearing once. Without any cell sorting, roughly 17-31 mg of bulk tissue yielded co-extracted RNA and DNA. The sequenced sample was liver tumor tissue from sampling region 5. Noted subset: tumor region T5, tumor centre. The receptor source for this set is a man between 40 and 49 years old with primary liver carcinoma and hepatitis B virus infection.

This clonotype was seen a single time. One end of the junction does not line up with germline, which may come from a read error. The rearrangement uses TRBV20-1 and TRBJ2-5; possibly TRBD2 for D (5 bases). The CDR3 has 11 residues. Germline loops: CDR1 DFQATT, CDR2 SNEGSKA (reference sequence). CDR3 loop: CSAHGRKTHYF. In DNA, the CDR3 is TGCAGTGCGCATGGGAGAAAGACCCATTACTTC.

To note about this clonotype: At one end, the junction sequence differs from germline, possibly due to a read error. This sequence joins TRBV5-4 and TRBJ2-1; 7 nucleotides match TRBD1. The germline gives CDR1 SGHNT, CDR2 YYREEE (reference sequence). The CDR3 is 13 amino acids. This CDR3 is CTSSLGQYNDQFF. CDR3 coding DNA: TGTACCAGCAGCTTGGGACAGTACAATGATCAGTTCTTC. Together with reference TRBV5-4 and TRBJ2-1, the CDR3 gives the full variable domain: ETGVTQSPTHLIKTRGQQVTLRCSSQSGHNTVSWYQQALGQGPQFIFQYYREEENGRGNFPPRFSGLQFPNYSSELNVNALELDDSALYLCTSSLGQYNDQFFGPGTRLTVL.

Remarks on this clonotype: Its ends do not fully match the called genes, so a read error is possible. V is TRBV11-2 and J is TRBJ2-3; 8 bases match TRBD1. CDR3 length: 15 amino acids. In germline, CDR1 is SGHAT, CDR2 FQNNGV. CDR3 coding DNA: TGTGCAAGCAGCTTACCCCGACAGGGGCCGGATATGCAGTATTTT. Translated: CASSLPRQGPDMQYF. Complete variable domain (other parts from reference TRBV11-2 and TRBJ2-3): EAGVAQSPRYKIIEKRQSVAFWCNPISGHATLYWYQQILGQGPKLLIQFQNNGVVDDSQLPKDRFSAERLKGVDSTLKIQPAKLEDSAVYLCASSLPRQGPDMQYFGPGTRLTVL.

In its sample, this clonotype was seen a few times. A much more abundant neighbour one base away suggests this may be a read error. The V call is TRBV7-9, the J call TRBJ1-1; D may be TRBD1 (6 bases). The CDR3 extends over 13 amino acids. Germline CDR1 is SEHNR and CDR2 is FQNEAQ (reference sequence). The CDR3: CANSLGQGSEAFF. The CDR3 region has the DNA TGTGCCAACAGCTTAGGTCAGGGGTCGGAAGCTTTCTTT.

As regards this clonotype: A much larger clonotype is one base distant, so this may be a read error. CDR3 sequence reads: CASSSTRQSREQFF. The DNA for the CDR3 is TGTGCCAGCAGCTCCACGAGACAGAGTAGGGAGCAGTTCTTC. J is TRBJ2-1 and V is TRBV7-8; D might be TRBD1 (5 bases). Germline V CDR1 and CDR2: SGHVS, FQNEAQ. The CDR3 length is 14 residues. Deletions cut 4 bases from V and 10 bases from J, with 17 bases between.

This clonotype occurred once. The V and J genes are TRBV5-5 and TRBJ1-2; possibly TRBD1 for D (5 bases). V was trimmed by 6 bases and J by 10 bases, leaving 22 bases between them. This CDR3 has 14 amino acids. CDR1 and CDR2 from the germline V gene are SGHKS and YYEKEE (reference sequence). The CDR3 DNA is TGTGCCAGCACCCTTTTAAGGGGCGGAAATGACTACACCTTC. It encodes CASTLLRGGNDYTF.

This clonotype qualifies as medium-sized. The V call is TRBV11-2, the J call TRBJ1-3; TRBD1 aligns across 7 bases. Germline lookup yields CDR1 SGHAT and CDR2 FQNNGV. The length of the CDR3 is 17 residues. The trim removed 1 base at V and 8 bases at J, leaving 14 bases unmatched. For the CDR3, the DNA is TGTGCCAGCAGCTTAGTTGGCCCCGGGACAGTAGGAGACACCATATATTTT. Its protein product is CASSLVGPGTVGDTIYF.

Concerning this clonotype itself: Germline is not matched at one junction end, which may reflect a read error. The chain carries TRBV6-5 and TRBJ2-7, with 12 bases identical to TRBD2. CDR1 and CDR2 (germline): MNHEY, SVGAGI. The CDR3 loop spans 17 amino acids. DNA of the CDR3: TGTGCTAGCAGTTACTCGACTAGCGGGAGCTTGGTTTACGAGGAGTGCTTC. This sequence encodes CASSYSTSGSLVYEECF.

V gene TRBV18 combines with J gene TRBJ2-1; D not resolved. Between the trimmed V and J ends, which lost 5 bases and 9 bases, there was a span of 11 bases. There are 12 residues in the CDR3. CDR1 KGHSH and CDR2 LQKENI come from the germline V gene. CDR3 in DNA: TGTGCCAGCTCATTTGAGACAATTGAGCAGTTCTTC. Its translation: CASSFETIEQFF.

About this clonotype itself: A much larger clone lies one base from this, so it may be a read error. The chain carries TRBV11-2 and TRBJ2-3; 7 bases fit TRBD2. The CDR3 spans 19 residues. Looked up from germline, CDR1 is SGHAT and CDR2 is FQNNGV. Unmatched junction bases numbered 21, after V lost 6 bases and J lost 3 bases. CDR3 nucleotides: TGTGCCAGCAGGACTCCTCGAGGCGGGAGACCTACTAGGACAGATACGCAGTATTTT. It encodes CASRTPRGGRPTRTDTQYF.

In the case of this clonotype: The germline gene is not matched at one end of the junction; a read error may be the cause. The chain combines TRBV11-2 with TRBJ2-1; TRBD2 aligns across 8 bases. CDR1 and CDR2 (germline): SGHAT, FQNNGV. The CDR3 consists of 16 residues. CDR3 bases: TGTGCCAACAGCTTATTTTCGGGACTAGGGTACAATGAGCAGTTCTTC. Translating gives CANSLFSGLGYNEQFF.

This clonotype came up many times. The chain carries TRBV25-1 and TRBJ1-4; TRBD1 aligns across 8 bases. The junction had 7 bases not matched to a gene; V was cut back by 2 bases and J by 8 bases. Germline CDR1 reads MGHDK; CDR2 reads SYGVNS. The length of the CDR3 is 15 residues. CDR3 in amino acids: CASSEGGQGGEKLFF. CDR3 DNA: TGTGCCAGCAGTGAAGGCGGACAGGGAGGGGAAAAACTGTTTTTT.

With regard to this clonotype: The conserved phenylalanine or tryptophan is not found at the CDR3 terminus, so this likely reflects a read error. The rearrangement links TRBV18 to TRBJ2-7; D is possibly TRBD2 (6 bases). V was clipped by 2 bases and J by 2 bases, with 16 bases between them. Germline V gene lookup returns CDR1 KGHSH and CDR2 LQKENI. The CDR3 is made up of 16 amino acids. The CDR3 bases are TGTGCCAGCTCACCAACCGGAGGGACTGGCCCCTACGAGCAGTACTTA. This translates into CASSPTGGTGPYEQYL.

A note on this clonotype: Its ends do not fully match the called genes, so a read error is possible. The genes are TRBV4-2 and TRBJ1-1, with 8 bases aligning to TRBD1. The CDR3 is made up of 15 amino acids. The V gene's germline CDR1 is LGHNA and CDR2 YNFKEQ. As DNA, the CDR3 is TGTGCCAGCAGCTGGATGGACAGGGAGAACACTGGAGCTTTCTTT. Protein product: CASSWMDRENTGAFF.

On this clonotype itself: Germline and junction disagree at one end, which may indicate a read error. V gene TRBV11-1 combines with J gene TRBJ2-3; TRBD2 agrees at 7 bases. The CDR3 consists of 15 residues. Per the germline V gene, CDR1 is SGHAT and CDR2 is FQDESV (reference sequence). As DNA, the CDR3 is TGTACCAGCAGCCCGAGACTAGCAGGAGCAGATACGCAGTATTTT. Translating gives CTSSPRLAGADTQYF.

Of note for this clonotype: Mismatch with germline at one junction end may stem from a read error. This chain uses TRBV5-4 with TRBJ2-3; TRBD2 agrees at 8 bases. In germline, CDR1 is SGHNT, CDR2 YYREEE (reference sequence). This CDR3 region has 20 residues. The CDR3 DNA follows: TGCGCCAGCAGCGTTCTGCGACTAGCGAGAGGGATGACTAGCACGGATACGCAGTATTTT. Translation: CASSVLRLARGMTSTDTQYF. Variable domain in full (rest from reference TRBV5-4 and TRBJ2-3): ETGVTQSPTHLIKTRGQQVTLRCSSQSGHNTVSWYQQALGQGPQFIFQYYREEENGRGNFPPRFSGLQFPNYSSELNVNALELDDSALYLCASSVLRLARGMTSTDTQYFGPGTRLTVL.

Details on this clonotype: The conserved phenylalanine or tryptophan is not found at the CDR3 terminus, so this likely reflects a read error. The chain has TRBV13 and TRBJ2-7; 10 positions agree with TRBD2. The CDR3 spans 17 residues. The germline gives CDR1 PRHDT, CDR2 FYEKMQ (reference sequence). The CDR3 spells CANSLQVSGRTAYEQYS. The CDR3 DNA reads TGTGCCAACAGCCTACAAGTTAGCGGGAGGACGGCCTACGAGCAGTACTCC.

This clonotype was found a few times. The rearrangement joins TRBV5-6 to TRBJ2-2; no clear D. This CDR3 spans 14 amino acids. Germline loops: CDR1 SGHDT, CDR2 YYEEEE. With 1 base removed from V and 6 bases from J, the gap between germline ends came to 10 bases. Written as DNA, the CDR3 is TGTGCCAGCAGCTTGAGGTGGTTGGCCGGGGAGCTGTTTTTT. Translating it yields CASSLRWLAGELFF.

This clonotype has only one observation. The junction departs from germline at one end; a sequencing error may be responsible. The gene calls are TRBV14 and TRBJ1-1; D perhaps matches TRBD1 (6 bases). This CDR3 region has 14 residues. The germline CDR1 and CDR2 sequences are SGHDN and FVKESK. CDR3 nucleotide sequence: TGTGCCAGCACCCTTCGCCGAGGGGACACTGAAGCTTTATTT. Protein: CASTLRRGDTEALF.

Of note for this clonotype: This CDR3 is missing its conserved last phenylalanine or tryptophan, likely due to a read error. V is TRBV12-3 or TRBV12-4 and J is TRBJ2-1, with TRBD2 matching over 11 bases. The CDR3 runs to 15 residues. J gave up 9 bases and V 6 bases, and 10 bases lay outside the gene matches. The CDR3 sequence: CASSLSGTSGLEQFL. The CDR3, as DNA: TGTGCCAGCAGCCTGTCCGGGACTAGCGGACTTGAGCAGTTCTTA.

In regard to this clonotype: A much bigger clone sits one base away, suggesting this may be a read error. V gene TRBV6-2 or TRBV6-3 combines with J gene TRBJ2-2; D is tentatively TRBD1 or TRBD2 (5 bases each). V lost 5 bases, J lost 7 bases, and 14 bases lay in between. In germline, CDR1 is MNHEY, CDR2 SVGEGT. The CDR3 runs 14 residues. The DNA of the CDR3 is TGTGCCAGCAGTATGTGGGGGTCCGGCGGGGAGCTGTTTTTT. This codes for CASSMWGSGGELFF.

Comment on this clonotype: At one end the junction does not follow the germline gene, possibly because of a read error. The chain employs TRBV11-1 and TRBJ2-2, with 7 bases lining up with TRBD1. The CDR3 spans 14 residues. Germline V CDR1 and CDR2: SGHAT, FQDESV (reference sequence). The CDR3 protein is CASSSTGVTRELFF. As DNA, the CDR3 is TGTGCCAGCAGCTCTACAGGGGTCACCAGGGAGCTGTTTTTT.

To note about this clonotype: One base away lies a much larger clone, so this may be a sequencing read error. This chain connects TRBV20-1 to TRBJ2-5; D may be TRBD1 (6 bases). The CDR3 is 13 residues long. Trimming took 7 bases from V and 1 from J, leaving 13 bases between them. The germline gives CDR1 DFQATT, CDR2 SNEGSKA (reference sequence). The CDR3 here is CSVSARGQETQYF. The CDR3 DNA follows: TGCAGTGTTAGTGCCAGGGGCCAAGAGACCCAGTACTTC.